This T cell receptor beta chain was sequenced during a study of PD-1 blockade in mismatch repair-deficient tumors. Study-wide background: Enrolled about 2013-2016, patients had progressing, pretreated mismatch repair-deficient cancers of around twelve types. The study's findings and limits: Tumor-resident clones, often undetectable pretreatment in blood, expanded then contracted after pembrolizumab.

Looked up from germline, CDR1 is MRHNA and CDR2 is SNTAGT. The CDR3 spans 14 residues. Repertoires were generated with immunoSEQ multiplex PCR, while TCRdb's copy carries only in-frame clones and drops some. This table has fewer than 60,000 clones, 70% to 85% appearing once. Worth noting for this clone: As yet, its antigen is unknown. At one boundary the junction diverges from the germline segment, which might be a read error.

Mismatch repair deficiency was confirmed in all patients, by PCR or immunohistochemistry. The TCR-sequenced patients were a few responders to pembrolizumab. Source: PBMCs, taken before pembrolizumab treatment. The rearrangement links TRBV6-4 to TRBJ2-7, with a tentative D call TRBD1 (6 bases). The receptor was isolated from an adult with mismatch repair-deficient cancer. This CDR3 is CVSINQGSLWEQYF. For the CDR3, the DNA is TGTGTCAGCATTAATCAGGGGAGTCTATGGGAGCAGTACTTC.